This T cell receptor beta chain is drawn from a study of blood T cell repertoires in COVID-19. Study details: Researchers got acute and convalescent COVID-19 samples from the United States, Italy and Spain. PBMCs, B-cell-depleted T cells, or T cells provided the cDNA or gDNA that made up the material.

Authors' data handling: Amplification from reference gene primers served as the basis for estimated nucleated cell counts. The protocol was immunoSEQ multiplex PCR, while the TCRdb copy is restricted to in-frame clones and leaves out a portion. That table furnishes V, J and clone size, whereas the DNA furnished D and trimming. The sample has about 24,000 clones, 75% to 90% seen once. The TCR originated in a human donor in a cohort sampled during active COVID-19. Sample: peripheral blood.

The CDR3 reads CASSSTPGLAGDGSGEQYF. DNA for the CDR3: TGCGCCAGCAGCTCAACCCCGGGACTAGCGGGTGACGGGTCGGGGGAGCAGTACTTC. The rearrangement joins TRBV5-1 to TRBJ2-7, with 12 positions matching TRBD2. The CDR3 has 19 amino acids. Germline V gene sequence: CDR1 SGHRS, CDR2 YFSETQ. Unmatched junction bases numbered 20, after V lost 3 bases and J lost 7 bases.